This entry is about one T cell receptor beta chain. As yet, its antigen is unknown. This sample is part of a study of beta chain features in type 1 diabetes. General observations from the study: Any HLA type influence on TCRB rearrangement was left unresolved here. VDJ junctions sequenced from type 1 diabetes patients showed fewer insertions and more deletions. Across all four CD4+ subsets, people with type 1 diabetes showed modestly shorter TCRB CDR3s.

CDR1 and CDR2 (germline): MNHNY, SVGAGI (reference sequence). The CDR3 is 16 amino acids. V lost 2 bases and J lost 5, with 15 bases in between. One heparinised blood draw averaging about 116 mL was given by each donor. As every portion of the isolated RNA was reverse transcribed, the sequencing read expressed TCRB transcripts. Libraries were prepared by immunoSEQ multiplex PCR; TCRdb keeps only in-frame clonotypes and omits some of them. The sample lists roughly 300,000 clones; about a tenth were seen once. The sequenced sample was central memory CD4+ T cells from blood. The chain links TRBV6-6 to TRBJ1-4; D is unresolved. The sequence was obtained from a man aged 25 to 40 with type 1 diabetes. CDR3 sequence (DNA): TGTGCCAGCAGTTACGACTGGCAGCGGTTAAATGAAAAACTGTTTTTT. It codes for CASSYDWQRLNEKLFF.